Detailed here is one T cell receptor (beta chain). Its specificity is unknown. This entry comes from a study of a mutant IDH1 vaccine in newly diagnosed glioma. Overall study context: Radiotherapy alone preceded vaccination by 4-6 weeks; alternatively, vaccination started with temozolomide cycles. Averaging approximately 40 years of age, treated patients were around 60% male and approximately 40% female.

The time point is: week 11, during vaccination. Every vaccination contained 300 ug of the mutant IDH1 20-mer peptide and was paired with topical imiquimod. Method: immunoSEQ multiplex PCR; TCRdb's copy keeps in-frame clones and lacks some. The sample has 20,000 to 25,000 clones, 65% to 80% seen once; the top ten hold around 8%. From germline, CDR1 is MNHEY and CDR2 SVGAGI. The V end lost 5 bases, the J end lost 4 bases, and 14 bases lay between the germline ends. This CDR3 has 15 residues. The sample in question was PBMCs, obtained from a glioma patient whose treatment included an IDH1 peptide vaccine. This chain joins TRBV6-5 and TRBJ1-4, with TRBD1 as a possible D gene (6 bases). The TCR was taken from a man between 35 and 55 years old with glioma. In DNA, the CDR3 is TGTGCCAGCAGTGCCCGACAGGCGAATAATGAAAAACTGTTTTTT. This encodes CASSARQANNEKLFF.